This entry describes one T cell receptor beta chain. Its antigen is not known. In nominal health when sampled, donors likely had unrecorded immune exposures nonetheless. This sample was included in a study of cytomegalovirus exposure and HLA in healthy donors. Study-wide points: Being indistinguishable, some V segments were excluded, TRBV6-2 and TRBV6-3 among them. TCR beta chain V- and J-gene trimming was linked, in a later analysis, to a missense variant in DCLRE1C.

It was with 60 Vbeta and 13 Jbeta primers that the PCR ran. The table came from immunoSEQ multiplex PCR; TCRdb's copy has only in-frame clones and leaves some out. The data hold some 20,000 clones, with 70% to 80% observed a single time. The trim removed 5 bases at V and 5 bases at J, leaving 4 bases unmatched. CDR1 is SQVTM and CDR2 is ANQGSEA in the germline V gene. This CDR3 region has 13 residues. This receptor was obtained from a young man in good health and CMV-seronegative. The specimen was PBMCs. The chain has TRBV29-1 and TRBJ1-1; TRBD1 aligns across 11 bases. CDR3: CSVTGTGGTEAFF. CDR3 in DNA: TGCAGCGTTACCGGGACAGGGGGGACTGAAGCTTTCTTT.